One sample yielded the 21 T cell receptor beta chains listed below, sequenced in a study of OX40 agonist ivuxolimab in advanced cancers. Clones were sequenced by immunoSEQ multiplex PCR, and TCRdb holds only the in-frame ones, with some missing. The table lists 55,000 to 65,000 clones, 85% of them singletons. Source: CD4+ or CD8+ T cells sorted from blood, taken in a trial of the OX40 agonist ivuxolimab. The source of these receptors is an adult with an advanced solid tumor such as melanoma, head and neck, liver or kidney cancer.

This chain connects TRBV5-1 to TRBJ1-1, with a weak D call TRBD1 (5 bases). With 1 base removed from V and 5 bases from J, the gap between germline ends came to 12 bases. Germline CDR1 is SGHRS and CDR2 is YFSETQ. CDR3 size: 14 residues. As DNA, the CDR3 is TGCGCCAGCAGCTTGCTTCAGGGAGAGACTGAAGCTTTCTTT. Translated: CASSLLQGETEAFF.

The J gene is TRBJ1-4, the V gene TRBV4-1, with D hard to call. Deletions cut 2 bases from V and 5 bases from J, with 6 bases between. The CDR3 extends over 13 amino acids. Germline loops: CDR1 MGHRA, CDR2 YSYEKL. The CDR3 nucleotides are TGCGCCAGCAGCCAATGGTACAATGAAAAACTGTTTTTT. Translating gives CASSQWYNEKLFF.

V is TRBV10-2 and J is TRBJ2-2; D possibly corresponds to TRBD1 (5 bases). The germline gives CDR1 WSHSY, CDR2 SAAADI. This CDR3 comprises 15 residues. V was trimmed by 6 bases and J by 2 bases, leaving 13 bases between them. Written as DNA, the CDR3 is TGCGCCAGCAGGGTGGGGCAGTTTAACACCGGGGAGCTGTTTTTT. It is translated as CASRVGQFNTGELFF.

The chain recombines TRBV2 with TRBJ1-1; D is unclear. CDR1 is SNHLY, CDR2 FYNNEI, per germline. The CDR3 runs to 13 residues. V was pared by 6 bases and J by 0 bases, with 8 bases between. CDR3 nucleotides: TGTGCCAGCAGACTACCTTTGAACACTGAAGCTTTCTTT. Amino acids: CASRLPLNTEAFF.

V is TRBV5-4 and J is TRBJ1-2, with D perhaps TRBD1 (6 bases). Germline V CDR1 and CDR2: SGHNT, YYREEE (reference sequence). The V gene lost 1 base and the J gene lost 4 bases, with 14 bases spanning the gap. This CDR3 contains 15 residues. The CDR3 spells CASSLWAGGGYGYTF. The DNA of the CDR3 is TGTGCCAGCAGCTTGTGGGCTGGGGGCGGCTATGGCTACACCTTC.

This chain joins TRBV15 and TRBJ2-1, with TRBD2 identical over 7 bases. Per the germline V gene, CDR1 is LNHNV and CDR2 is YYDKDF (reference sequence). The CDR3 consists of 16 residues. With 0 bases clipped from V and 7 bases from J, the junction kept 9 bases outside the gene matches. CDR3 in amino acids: CATSRDRAGVRNEQFF. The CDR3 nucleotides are TGTGCCACCAGCAGAGATCGGGCGGGAGTCCGGAATGAGCAGTTCTTC.

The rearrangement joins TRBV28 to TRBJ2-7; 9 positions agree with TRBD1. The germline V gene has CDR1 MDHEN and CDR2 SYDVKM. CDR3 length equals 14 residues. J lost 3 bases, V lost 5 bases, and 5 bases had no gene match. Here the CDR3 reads CASSPGQGVYEQYF. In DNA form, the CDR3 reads TGTGCCAGCAGTCCGGGACAGGGAGTCTACGAGCAGTACTTC.

DNA for the CDR3: TGCGCCAGCAGCCTCATCGGGCAGGGATGGTATGGCTACACCTTC. It yields the protein CASSLIGQGWYGYTF. The genes are TRBV10-1 and TRBJ1-2, with D perhaps TRBD1 (5 bases). Germline CDR1 WNHNN, CDR2 SYGVQD (reference sequence). Between the trimmed V and J ends, which lost 6 bases and 5 bases, there was a span of 19 bases. The CDR3 is made up of 15 amino acids.

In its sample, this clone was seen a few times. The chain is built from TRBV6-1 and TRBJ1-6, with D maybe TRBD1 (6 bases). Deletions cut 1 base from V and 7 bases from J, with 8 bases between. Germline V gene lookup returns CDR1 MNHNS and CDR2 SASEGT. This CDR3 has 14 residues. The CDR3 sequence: CASSEGTVNSPLHF. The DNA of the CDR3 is TGTGCCAGCAGTGAAGGGACAGTAAATTCACCCCTCCACTTT.

The CDR3 protein is CASSVGRGSTEETQYF. The DNA for the CDR3 is TGTGCCAGCAGCGTCGGTCGGGGATCAACTGAAGAGACCCAGTACTTC. The chain carries TRBV9 and TRBJ2-5, with D maybe TRBD2 (5 bases). Per the germline V gene, CDR1 is SGDLS and CDR2 is YYNGEE. Trimming left V 2 bases short and J 3 bases short, with 17 bases between. The CDR3 contains 16 residues.

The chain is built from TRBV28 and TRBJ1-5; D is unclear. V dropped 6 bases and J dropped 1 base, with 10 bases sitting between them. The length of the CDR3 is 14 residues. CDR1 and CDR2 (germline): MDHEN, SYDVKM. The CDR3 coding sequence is TGTGCCAGCAGACATGGACGGAGCAATCAGCCCCAGCATTTT. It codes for CASRHGRSNQPQHF.

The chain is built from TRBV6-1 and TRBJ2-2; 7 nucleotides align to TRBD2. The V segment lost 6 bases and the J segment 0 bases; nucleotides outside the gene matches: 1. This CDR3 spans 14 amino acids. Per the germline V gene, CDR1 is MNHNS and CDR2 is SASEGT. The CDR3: CASRAGANTGELFF. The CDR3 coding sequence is TGTGCCAGCAGGGCGGGAGCGAACACCGGGGAGCTGTTTTTT.

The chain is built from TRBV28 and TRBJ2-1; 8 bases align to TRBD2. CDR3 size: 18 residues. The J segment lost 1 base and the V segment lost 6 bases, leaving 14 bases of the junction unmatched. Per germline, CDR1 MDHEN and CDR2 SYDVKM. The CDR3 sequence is CASSPTSGAGGSYNEQFF. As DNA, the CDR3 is TGTGCCAGCAGCCCTACTTCCGGGGCGGGGGGATCCTACAATGAGCAGTTCTTC. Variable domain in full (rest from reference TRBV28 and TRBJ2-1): DVKVTQSSRYLVKRTGEKVFLECVQDMDHENMFWYRQDPGLGLRLIYFSYDVKMKEKGDIPEGYSVSREKKERFSLILESASTNQTSMYLCASSPTSGAGGSYNEQFFGPGTRLTVL.

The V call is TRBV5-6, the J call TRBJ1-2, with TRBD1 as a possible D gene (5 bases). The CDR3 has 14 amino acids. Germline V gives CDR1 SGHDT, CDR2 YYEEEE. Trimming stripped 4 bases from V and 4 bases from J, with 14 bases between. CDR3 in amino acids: CASSRDPDTYGYTF. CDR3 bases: TGTGCCAGCAGCAGGGACCCCGACACCTATGGCTACACCTTC.

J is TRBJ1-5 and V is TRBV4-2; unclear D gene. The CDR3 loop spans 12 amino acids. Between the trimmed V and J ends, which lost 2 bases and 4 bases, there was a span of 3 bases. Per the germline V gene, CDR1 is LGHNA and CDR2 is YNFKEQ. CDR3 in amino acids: CASSQQNQPQHF. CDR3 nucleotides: TGTGCCAGCAGCCAACAGAATCAGCCCCAGCATTTT.

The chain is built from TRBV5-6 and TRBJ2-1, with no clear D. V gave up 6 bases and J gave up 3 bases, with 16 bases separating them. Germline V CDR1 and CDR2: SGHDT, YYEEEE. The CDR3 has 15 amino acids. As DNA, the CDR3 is TGTGCCAGCACCCACGACCCAACCAACTACAATGAGCAGTTCTTC. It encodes CASTHDPTNYNEQFF.

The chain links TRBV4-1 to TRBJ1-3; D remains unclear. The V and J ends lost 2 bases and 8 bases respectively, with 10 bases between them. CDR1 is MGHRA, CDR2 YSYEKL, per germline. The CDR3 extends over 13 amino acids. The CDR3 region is CASSQLFGYTIYF. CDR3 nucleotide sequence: TGCGCCAGCAGCCAACTTTTTGGTTACACCATATATTTT.

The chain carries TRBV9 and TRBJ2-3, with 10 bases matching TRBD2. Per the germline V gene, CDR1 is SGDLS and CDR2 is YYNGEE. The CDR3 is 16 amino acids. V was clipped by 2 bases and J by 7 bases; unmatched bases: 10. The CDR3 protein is CASSVDPSGRLNTQYF. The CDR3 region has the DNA TGTGCCAGCAGCGTCGATCCTAGCGGGAGACTCAATACGCAGTATTTT.

CDR3 nucleotides: TGCGCCAGCAGCGACCGACAGGGGATCGCTGAAGCTTTCTTT. Its translation is CASSDRQGIAEAFF. The genes are TRBV5-1 and TRBJ1-1; the match to TRBD1 covers 8 bases. Germline CDR1 is SGHRS and CDR2 is YFSETQ. The CDR3 has 14 amino acids. J was trimmed by 6 bases and V by 4 bases; bases with no gene match: 8.

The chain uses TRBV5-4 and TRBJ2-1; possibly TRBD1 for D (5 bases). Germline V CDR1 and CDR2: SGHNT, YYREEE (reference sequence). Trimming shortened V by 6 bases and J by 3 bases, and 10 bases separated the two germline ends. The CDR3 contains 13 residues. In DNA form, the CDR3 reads TGTGCCAGCACCATCGACAGCTACAATGAGCAGTTCTTC. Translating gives CASTIDSYNEQFF.

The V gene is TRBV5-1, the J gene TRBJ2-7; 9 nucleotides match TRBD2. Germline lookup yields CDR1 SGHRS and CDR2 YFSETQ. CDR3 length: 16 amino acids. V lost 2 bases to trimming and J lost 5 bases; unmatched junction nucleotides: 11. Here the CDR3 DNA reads TGCGCCAGCAGCTTCCAATGGCGGGAGGGCCTAAACGAGCAGTACTTC. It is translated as CASSFQWREGLNEQYF.